Following are 14 T cell receptor beta chains from one sample sequenced in a study of T-cell reconstitution after alpha-beta-depleted transplantation in children. Unique molecular identifiers featured in how the TCRbeta library was prepared. In TCRdb, the PCR reads were re-called with MiXCR into one record per CDR3 protein. The sample yields over 90,000 distinct CDR3 sequences, around 6.1% seen once. The source was PBMCs, mostly from graft donor cells, collected 60 days after TCRalphabeta/CD19-depleted stem cell transplant. The source is a female patient aged 2 to 10 who had a stem cell transplant for Fanconi anemia, so the T cells may come from the graft donor.

This clonotype was counted at least ten times. This rearrangement joins TRBV20-1 to TRBJ2-7; 13 nucleotides line up with TRBD2. V dropped 2 bases and J dropped 7; count of bases not matched to a gene: 5. The germline CDR1 and CDR2 sequences are DFQATT and SNEGSKA (reference sequence). CDR3 length: 14 amino acids. Here the CDR3 DNA reads TGCAGTGCTAGAACCGGGACTAGCGGGGTTGAGCAGTACTTC. It specifies CSARTGTSGVEQYF.

This clonotype was counted many times. The chain links TRBV4-2 to TRBJ2-3; 14 bases line up with TRBD2. Germline CDR1 is LGHNA and CDR2 is YNFKEQ. Unmatched junction bases numbered 11, after V lost 5 bases and J lost 4 bases. This CDR3 region has 18 residues. This CDR3 is CASSRGLAGEDFADTQYF. CDR3 nucleotide sequence: TGTGCCAGCAGCAGGGGACTAGCGGGAGAAGATTTTGCAGATACGCAGTATTTT.

The genes are TRBV18 and TRBJ2-7; D might be TRBD1 (5 bases). V was pared by 1 base and J by 5 bases, with 12 bases between. The CDR3 is 14 amino acids. Per germline, CDR1 KGHSH and CDR2 LQKENI. The CDR3: CASSPHPGSHEQYF. The CDR3 region has the DNA TGTGCCAGCTCACCACATCCAGGGTCCCACGAGCAGTACTTC. The complete variable domain, with remaining parts taken from reference TRBV18 and TRBJ2-7, reads NAGVMQNPRHLVRRRGQEARLRCSPMKGHSHVYWYRQLPEEGLKFMVYLQKENIIDESGMPKERFSAEFPKEGPSILRIQQVVRGDSAAYFCASSPHPGSHEQYFGPGTRLTVT.

The chain couples TRBV7-8 to TRBJ2-7; D is unclear. The CDR3 extends over 14 amino acids. CDR1 and CDR2 from the germline V gene are SGHVS and FQNEAQ. Trimming cost V 3 bases and J 2 bases, with 11 bases left between them. CDR3 sequence reads: CASSLNPGTYEQYF. DNA for the CDR3: TGTGCCAGCAGCTTGAATCCCGGTACCTACGAGCAGTACTTC.

This clonotype was picked up many times. The chain couples TRBV20-1 to TRBJ2-2, with 11 nucleotides matching TRBD2. Per germline, CDR1 DFQATT and CDR2 SNEGSKA (reference sequence). The CDR3 sequence is 17 residues long. J gave up 1 base and V 0 bases, and 4 bases lay outside the gene matches. The CDR3 sequence: CSARDSGRALNTGELFF. The CDR3 DNA follows: TGCAGTGCTAGAGATAGCGGGAGGGCCTTGAACACCGGGGAGCTGTTTTTT.

This chain joins TRBV4-1 and TRBJ2-1; TRBD1 might be the D (5 bases). CDR1 is MGHRA, CDR2 YSYEKL, per germline. The V end lost 3 bases, the J end lost 5 bases, and 17 bases lay between the germline ends. CDR3 length: 16 residues. The CDR3 region is CASSHPRDSTDNEQFF. The CDR3 coding sequence is TGCGCCAGCAGCCACCCCCGTGACTCGACAGACAATGAGCAGTTCTTC.

This clonotype was recorded many times. The genes are TRBV20-1 and TRBJ2-5; 9 bases align to TRBD1. Looked up from germline, CDR1 is DFQATT and CDR2 is SNEGSKA (reference sequence). The trim removed 6 bases at V and 5 bases at J, leaving 13 bases unmatched. The CDR3 sequence is 15 residues long. CDR3 residues: CSAQQGAGSGETQYF. In DNA form, the CDR3 reads TGCAGTGCGCAACAGGGGGCTGGTTCTGGGGAGACCCAGTACTTC.

This clonotype was seen at least ten times. This rearrangement joins TRBV9 to TRBJ2-1; D is perhaps TRBD1 (5 bases). The CDR3 is 15 amino acids. CDR1 SGDLS and CDR2 YYNGEE come from the germline V gene. The V gene lost 0 bases and the J gene lost 3 bases, with 10 bases spanning the gap. CDR3 protein: CASSVVDTIYNEQFF. The DNA for the CDR3 is TGTGCCAGCAGCGTAGTGGACACGATCTACAATGAGCAGTTCTTC. Together with reference TRBV9 and TRBJ2-1, the CDR3 gives the full variable domain: DSGVTQTPKHLITATGQRVTLRCSPRSGDLSVYWYQQSLDQGLQFLIQYYNGEERAKGNILERFSAQQFPDLHSELNLSSLELGDSALYFCASSVVDTIYNEQFFGPGTRLTVL.

This clonotype occurred many times. V gene TRBV5-1 combines with J gene TRBJ2-1; 7 nucleotides align to TRBD2. CDR1 SGHRS and CDR2 YFSETQ come from the germline V gene. CDR3 length equals 15 residues. The trim removed 5 bases at V and 1 base at J, leaving 6 bases unmatched. The CDR3 spells CASSLTSRSYNEQFF. As DNA, the CDR3 is TGCGCCAGCAGTCTGACTAGCAGATCCTACAATGAGCAGTTCTTC.

The J gene is TRBJ2-7, the V gene TRBV4-2; D is undetermined. CDR1 LGHNA and CDR2 YNFKEQ come from the germline V gene. This CDR3 has 13 amino acids. Trimming took off 2 bases at V and 6 bases at J, with 11 bases between the two ends. The CDR3 DNA reads as TGTGCCAGCAGCCAAAATTACCCTAGCGAGCAGTACTTC. Its translation is CASSQNYPSEQYF.

Many counts were recorded for this clonotype. A junction boundary mismatches the germline segment, possibly from a read error. The rearrangement joins TRBV12-3 or TRBV12-4 to TRBJ1-4, with D possibly TRBD1 on 5 matching bases. The CDR3 sequence is 14 residues long. CDR3 loop: CASSEWGMNGKLFF. The CDR3 nucleotides read TGTGCCAGCAGCGAGTGGGGGATGAATGGAAAACTGTTTTTT.

This clonotype appeared many times. This chain connects TRBV28 to TRBJ2-5; the D is unclear. The CDR3 is 13 amino acids. The germline CDR1 and CDR2 sequences are MDHEN and SYDVKM. The V end was cut by 3 bases, the J end by 1 base, with 6 bases between. CDR3 residues: CASSFHPQETQYF. CDR3 in DNA: TGTGCCAGCAGTTTTCATCCCCAAGAGACCCAGTACTTC.

The chain is built from TRBV5-1 and TRBJ2-3; D is unresolved. Trimming pared 0 bases from V and 0 bases from J, leaving 11 bases between. The germline CDR1 and CDR2 sequences are SGHRS and YFSETQ. This CDR3 spans 16 amino acids. Written as DNA, the CDR3 is TGCGCCAGCAGCTTGGTCTCCGTTCCTAGCACAGATACGCAGTATTTT. Protein sequence: CASSLVSVPSTDTQYF.

CDR3 coding DNA: TGCAGTGCTAGAGGCAGGGGGGAGATTAACTATGGCTACACCTTC. Its protein product is CSARGRGEINYGYTF. The rearrangement uses TRBV20-1 and TRBJ1-2; 7 bases line up with TRBD1. The CDR3 has 15 residues. V gave up 1 base and J gave up 1 base; unmatched junction bases: 6. The germline V gene has CDR1 DFQATT and CDR2 SNEGSKA (reference sequence).